One and the same sample provided the 25 T cell receptor beta chains below, sequenced in a study of blood T cell repertoires in COVID-19. Only in-frame clones appear in the TCRdb table, and some are missing; sequencing was by immunoSEQ multiplex PCR. The sample has tens of thousands of clones, around nine tenths seen once; the top ten hold 2.3%. Sequencing was done on a sample of peripheral blood. These receptors were obtained from a human donor in a cohort sampled during active COVID-19.

This clone was picked up a small number of times. The genes are TRBV4-1 and TRBJ2-7, with TRBD2 matching 7 bases. CDR1 MGHRA and CDR2 YSYEKL come from the germline V gene. The CDR3 extends over 15 amino acids. The ends lost 7 bases at V and 2 bases at J; junction bases unmatched: 11. The CDR3 loop is CASTKTLAVTYEQYF. The CDR3 region has the DNA TGCGCCAGCACGAAGACCCTAGCGGTCACCTACGAGCAGTACTTC.

The chain employs TRBV9 and TRBJ2-7; weak D call: TRBD2 (6 bases). The ends were cut back, 0 bases at V and 0 bases at J, with 13 bases in the middle. Germline values: CDR1 SGDLS, CDR2 YYNGEE. The CDR3 runs to 16 residues. CDR3 DNA sequence: TGTGCCAGCAGCGTAGATTGGGGAGGAGGCTCCTACGAGCAGTACTTC. It yields the protein CASSVDWGGGSYEQYF. Using reference TRBV9 and TRBJ2-7 for the parts outside the CDR3, the full variable domain is DSGVTQTPKHLITATGQRVTLRCSPRSGDLSVYWYQQSLDQGLQFLIQYYNGEERAKGNILERFSAQQFPDLHSELNLSSLELGDSALYFCASSVDWGGGSYEQYFGPGTRLTVT.

V gene TRBV7-2 combines with J gene TRBJ1-1, with D unclear. V dropped 4 bases and J dropped 6 bases, with 9 bases sitting between them. This CDR3 spans 12 amino acids. CDR1 and CDR2 from the germline V gene are SGHTA and FQGNSA. The CDR3 is CASSSSLSEAFF. The DNA of the CDR3 is TGTGCCAGCAGCTCCAGTCTCTCTGAAGCTTTCTTT.

The chain combines TRBV5-6 with TRBJ2-5; TRBD2 aligns across 12 bases. From germline, CDR1 is SGHDT and CDR2 YYEEEE. The CDR3 runs to 16 residues. Trimming removed 4 bases from V and 4 bases from J; junction bases left unmatched: 8. The CDR3 loop reads CASSIGTSGLLETQYF. CDR3 DNA: TGTGCCAGCAGCATCGGGACTAGCGGGTTACTAGAGACCCAGTACTTC.

This clone was seen once. This chain links TRBV27 with TRBJ2-5, with 9 bases identical to TRBD1. The CDR3 runs 15 residues. Trimming took 6 bases from V and 1 from J; bases not matched to a gene: 6. Per the germline V gene, CDR1 is MNHEY and CDR2 is SMNVEV (reference sequence). In nucleotides, the CDR3 is TGTGCCAGCAGGCGGTGGGACAGGGCCCAAGAGACCCAGTACTTC. It is translated as CASRRWDRAQETQYF.

The chain links TRBV6-6 to TRBJ2-1; TRBD1 matches at 8 bases. J lost 4 bases, V lost 5 bases, and 4 bases had no gene match. Germline V gene lookup returns CDR1 MNHNY and CDR2 SVGAGI (reference sequence). The CDR3 is 14 residues long. The CDR3 protein is CASSAGTGYNEQFF. The DNA of the CDR3 is TGTGCCAGCAGTGCCGGGACAGGTTACAATGAGCAGTTCTTC.

The DNA of the CDR3 is TGTGCCAGCAGCTTAGCGCGCAGAGGGGAGGCTGAAGCTTTCTTT. The encoded protein is CASSLARRGEAEAFF. The chain uses TRBV7-2 and TRBJ1-1, with D possibly being TRBD1 (5 bases). V gave up 0 bases and J gave up 6 bases, with 14 bases separating them. Germline V lookup: CDR1 SGHTA, CDR2 FQGNSA. CDR3 length: 15 residues.

Note on this clone: Other DNA sequences within the sample encode an identical CDR3. The genes are TRBV30 and TRBJ1-2, with TRBD1 matching 8 bases. V was pared by 2 bases and J by 7 bases, with 6 bases of the junction left unmatched. Germline-derived CDR1 and CDR2 are GTSNPN and SVGIG (reference sequence). The CDR3 has 13 residues. As DNA, the CDR3 is TGTGCCTGGAGTTCAGGGGGCGCGGGTGGCTACACCTTC. It is translated as CAWSSGGAGGYTF.

The chain uses TRBV14 and TRBJ1-1; D gene unclear. Per the germline V gene, CDR1 is SGHDN and CDR2 is FVKESK. This CDR3 spans 14 amino acids. With 7 bases removed from V and 1 base from J, the gap between germline ends came to 13 bases. This CDR3 reads CASTEEYTNTEAFF. CDR3 nucleotide sequence: TGTGCCAGCACTGAGGAATATACGAACACTGAAGCTTTCTTT.

Here the CDR3 reads CAWADRAGTGELFF. CDR3 in DNA: TGTGCCTGGGCAGACAGGGCCGGCACCGGGGAGCTGTTTTTT. The chain is built from TRBV30 and TRBJ2-2; 7 nucleotides align to TRBD1. CDR1 is GTSNPN, CDR2 SVGIG, per germline (reference sequence). V trimming: 5 bases; J trimming: 4 bases; junction bases outside the gene matches: 7. This CDR3 is 14 amino acids long. Using reference TRBV30 and TRBJ2-2 for the parts outside the CDR3, the full variable domain is SQTIHQWPATLVQPVGSPLSLECTVEGTSNPNLYWYRQAAGRGLQLLFYSVGIGQISSEVPQNLSASRPQDRQFILSSKKLLLSDSGFYLCAWADRAGTGELFFGEGSRLTVL.

The rearrangement uses TRBV6-1 and TRBJ1-1; 9 positions agree with TRBD1. V lost 4 bases and J lost 6; bases outside the gene matches: 12. There are 16 residues in the CDR3. Germline CDR1 and CDR2: MNHNS and SASEGT. The CDR3 region is CASSGTGGGRRAEAFF. The CDR3 coding sequence is TGTGCCAGCAGTGGAACAGGGGGCGGAAGGAGGGCTGAAGCTTTCTTT.

This clone was recorded once. This CDR3 reads CASSDQGVQPQHF. The CDR3 DNA sequence: TGTGCCAGCAGTGACCAGGGGGTTCAGCCCCAGCATTTT. This chain connects TRBV6-1 to TRBJ1-5, with 7 positions matching TRBD1. The CDR3 covers 13 residues. Unmatched junction bases numbered 2, after V lost 3 bases and J lost 6 bases. Looked up from germline, CDR1 is MNHNS and CDR2 is SASEGT.

J is TRBJ2-3 and V is TRBV15; 12 bases fit TRBD1. V dropped 5 bases and J dropped 3; count of bases not matched to a gene: 6. This CDR3 contains 16 residues. The germline CDR1 and CDR2 sequences are LNHNV and YYDKDF (reference sequence). The CDR3 loop reads CATSPGQGALTDTQYF. In nucleotides, the CDR3 is TGTGCCACCAGCCCGGGACAGGGGGCTTTAACAGATACGCAGTATTTT.

The V gene is TRBV5-5, the J gene TRBJ1-1, with 8 nucleotides matching TRBD1. Germline V CDR1 and CDR2: SGHKS, YYEKEE (reference sequence). The J segment lost 3 bases and the V segment lost 7 bases, leaving 5 bases of the junction unmatched. The CDR3 is 13 amino acids. CDR3 loop: CASRDRGDTEAFF. CDR3 in DNA: TGTGCCAGCCGAGACAGGGGAGACACTGAAGCTTTCTTT.

The chain recombines TRBV24-1 with TRBJ1-1; D is unclear. The CDR3 has 13 residues. V shed 5 bases and J shed 4 bases, with 10 bases lying between them. Germline lookup yields CDR1 KGHDR and CDR2 SFDVKD. In nucleotides, the CDR3 is TGTGCCACCAGTGGTCCGGGGAGCACTGAAGCTTTCTTT. Encoded protein: CATSGPGSTEAFF.

This clone was counted only a few times. V usage is TRBV2 and J usage is TRBJ1-2; a possible D gene is TRBD1 (6 bases). Germline lookup yields CDR1 SNHLY and CDR2 FYNNEI. V was pared by 5 bases and J by 6 bases, with 19 bases between. The CDR3 runs 15 residues. CDR3 in amino acids: CASSPSADSTHGYTF. The DNA for the CDR3 is TGTGCCAGCAGTCCCTCCGCGGACAGTACCCATGGCTACACCTTC.

This chain links TRBV18 with TRBJ2-7, with D perhaps TRBD1 (5 bases). Germline CDR1 and CDR2: KGHSH and LQKENI. Trimming removed 6 bases from V and 4 bases from J, with 10 bases in between. The length of the CDR3 is 12 residues. Here the CDR3 DNA reads TGTGCCAGCTCCCAACAGGAGTACGAGCAGTACTTC. Its protein product is CASSQQEYEQYF.

This clone came up a few times. V usage is TRBV5-1 and J usage is TRBJ1-2, with D tentatively TRBD1 (5 bases). Germline V lookup: CDR1 SGHRS, CDR2 YFSETQ. CDR3 length: 14 amino acids. Trimming pared 3 bases from V and 3 bases from J, leaving 12 bases between. CDR3 protein: CASSWAGGDYGYTF. CDR3 DNA sequence: TGCGCCAGCAGCTGGGCGGGAGGGGACTATGGCTACACCTTC. Looking up the rest from reference TRBV5-1 and TRBJ1-2 gives the full variable domain: KAGVTQTPRYLIKTRGQQVTLSCSPISGHRSVSWYQQTPGQGLQFLFEYFSETQRNKGNFPGRFSGRQFSNSRSEMNVSTLELGDSALYLCASSWAGGDYGYTFGSGTRLTVV.

The rearrangement uses TRBV7-2 and TRBJ1-5; D is possibly TRBD1 (6 bases). Germline V lookup: CDR1 SGHTA, CDR2 FQGNSA. Trimming removed 5 bases at V and 6 bases at J, with 17 bases between. The CDR3 runs to 15 residues. The CDR3 DNA reads as TGTGCCAGCAGCCTCGGACAGCCCAGGAGTCAGCCCCAGCATTTT. Protein product: CASSLGQPRSQPQHF.

The gene calls are TRBV27 and TRBJ1-3; D remains ambiguous. This CDR3 region has 13 residues. V lost 5 bases, J lost 7 bases, and 12 bases lay in between. Germline values: CDR1 MNHEY, CDR2 SMNVEV (reference sequence). The CDR3 is CASSLAEGNTIYF. DNA of the CDR3: TGTGCCAGCAGTCTAGCAGAGGGCAACACCATATATTTT.

The chain combines TRBV28 with TRBJ2-3; the match to TRBD2 covers 12 bases. The CDR3 consists of 16 residues. The germline gives CDR1 MDHEN, CDR2 SYDVKM. J was trimmed by 1 base and V by 4 bases; bases with no gene match: 3. The CDR3 region is CASSSRLAGGTDTQYF. For the CDR3, the DNA is TGTGCCAGCAGTTCTCGACTAGCGGGGGGCACAGATACGCAGTATTTT.

This rearrangement joins TRBV30 to TRBJ1-6; D gene ambiguous. This CDR3 contains 12 residues. Germline V gives CDR1 GTSNPN, CDR2 SVGIG (reference sequence). With 6 bases removed from V and 4 bases from J, the gap between germline ends came to 7 bases. The CDR3 DNA follows: TGTGCCTGCCGTCAGTATAATTCACCCCTCCACTTT. This sequence encodes CACRQYNSPLHF.

This chain joins TRBV7-3 and TRBJ2-7; 8 nucleotides agree with TRBD2. V dropped 5 bases and J dropped 3; count of bases not matched to a gene: 9. Germline CDR1 and CDR2: SGHTA and FQGTGA. The CDR3 consists of 15 residues. The CDR3 region has the DNA TGTGCCAGCAGCCCTGCCGGGACTAGGGGCTACGAGCAGTACTTC. It encodes CASSPAGTRGYEQYF.

This rearrangement joins TRBV5-1 to TRBJ1-1; 8 nucleotides agree with TRBD1. The CDR3 length is 16 residues. Germline-derived CDR1 and CDR2 are SGHRS and YFSETQ. The V and J ends lost 5 bases and 3 bases, in that order; junction bases with no gene match: 12. CDR3 residues: CASRRTGNRYDTEAFF. The CDR3 DNA follows: TGCGCCAGCAGACGGACAGGGAATCGGTACGACACTGAAGCTTTCTTT.

This clone has more than one count but fewer than ten. V gene TRBV4-1 combines with J gene TRBJ1-5; D unclear. Germline values: CDR1 MGHRA, CDR2 YSYEKL. The CDR3 contains 15 residues. Trimming cost V 0 bases and J 0 bases, with 6 bases left between them. The CDR3 nucleotides read TGCGCCAGCAGCCAAGAACAGTATAGCAATCAGCCCCAGCATTTT. Encoded protein: CASSQEQYSNQPQHF.